The 32 T cell receptor beta chains below were found in one sample sequenced in a study of blood T cell repertoires in COVID-19. Sequenced by immunoSEQ multiplex PCR; TCRdb stores in-frame clones only, minus some. The table lists approximately 300,000 clones, about four fifths of them singletons. The sample taken for sequencing was peripheral blood. These receptors were taken from a woman aged 45 to 65 with acute or convalescent COVID-19.

The genes are TRBV14 and TRBJ2-4, with 11 bases that match TRBD2. Germline values: CDR1 SGHDN, CDR2 FVKESK. Germline trimming cut 1 base from V and 1 base from J; bases unmatched to any gene: 0. The CDR3 loop spans 16 amino acids. The CDR3 reads CASSQASGGAKNIQYF. For the CDR3, the DNA is TGTGCCAGCAGCCAAGCTAGCGGGGGGGCCAAAAACATTCAGTACTTC.

The J gene is TRBJ2-2, the V gene TRBV5-1; D is perhaps TRBD2 (5 bases). The germline gives CDR1 SGHRS, CDR2 YFSETQ. CDR3 length equals 16 residues. V lost 0 bases, J lost 7 bases, and 16 bases lay in between. This CDR3 is CASSLAGSHLNGELFF. Here the CDR3 DNA reads TGCGCCAGCAGCTTGGCGGGAAGTCATTTAAACGGGGAGCTGTTTTTT.

There are a few counts of this clone. V usage is TRBV4-1 and J usage is TRBJ1-2; 8 nucleotides match TRBD1. The CDR3 totals 16 residues. Trimming at V came to 1 base and at J to 8 bases, leaving 12 bases not matched to a gene. CDR1 and CDR2 (germline): MGHRA, YSYEKL. This CDR3 is CASSQVDQGARGGYTF. The CDR3 region has the DNA TGCGCCAGCAGCCAAGTCGATCAGGGGGCGCGTGGCGGCTACACCTTC.

Worth noting for this clone: One end of the junction varies from germline; a read error may be responsible. The chain recombines TRBV25-1 with TRBJ2-3; 12 bases line up with TRBD2. The CDR3 has 14 amino acids. The germline gives CDR1 MGHDK, CDR2 SYGVNS. The CDR3, as DNA: TGTGCCACCGCGACTAGCGGGAGCAGAGATACGCAGTATTTT. It encodes CATATSGSRDTQYF.

The chain carries TRBV6-5 and TRBJ2-4, with 8 positions matching TRBD1. Germline CDR1 and CDR2: MNHEY and SVGAGI. The CDR3 is made up of 14 amino acids. V lost 7 bases and J lost 9; bases outside the gene matches: 11. The CDR3 reads CASKPQGALGIQYF. The CDR3 DNA follows: TGTGCCAGCAAACCTCAGGGGGCGCTGGGCATTCAGTACTTC.

The chain employs TRBV30 and TRBJ1-5; D is unclear. The length of the CDR3 is 15 residues. Germline CDR1 GTSNPN, CDR2 SVGIG (reference sequence). Trimming cost V 1 base and J 3 bases, with 13 bases left between them. CDR3 loop: CAWSGRGLYNQPQHF. Here the CDR3 DNA reads TGTGCCTGGAGTGGTAGAGGGCTATACAATCAGCCCCAGCATTTT.

This chain joins TRBV9 and TRBJ1-2; D may be TRBD1 (6 bases). Germline CDR1 SGDLS, CDR2 YYNGEE. V gave up 1 base and J gave up 2 bases, with 12 bases separating them. The length of the CDR3 is 15 residues. The CDR3 coding sequence is TGTGCCAGCAGCGTAACGGGACACCAAAACTATGGCTACACCTTC. This gives the protein CASSVTGHQNYGYTF.

In its sample, this clone was seen a few times. This chain links TRBV6-5 with TRBJ2-4; D gene unclear. The CDR3 consists of 14 residues. V lost 6 bases to trimming and J lost 0 bases, with 9 bases between them. Germline loops: CDR1 MNHEY, CDR2 SVGAGI. The CDR3 spells CASSEEVAKNIQYF. CDR3 DNA sequence: TGTGCCAGCAGCGAGGAAGTAGCCAAAAACATTCAGTACTTC.

This chain joins TRBV27 and TRBJ1-5, with TRBD1 identical over 8 bases. CDR1 is MNHEY, CDR2 SMNVEV, per germline (reference sequence). The CDR3 extends over 14 amino acids. The trim removed 3 bases at V and 6 bases at J, leaving 4 bases unmatched. Here the CDR3 DNA reads TGTGCCAGCAGTTTCCGGACAGGGACTCAGCCCCAGCATTTT. It specifies CASSFRTGTQPQHF.

The chain has TRBV5-4 and TRBJ2-5; 12 nucleotides line up with TRBD1. Germline-derived CDR1 and CDR2 are SGHNT and YYREEE (reference sequence). The length of the CDR3 is 15 residues. With 4 bases clipped from V and 4 bases from J, the junction kept 5 bases outside the gene matches. The CDR3, as DNA: TGTGCCAGCAGCCAGGGACAGGGGGCGGCAGAGACCCAGTACTTC. The encoded protein is CASSQGQGAAETQYF.

The J gene is TRBJ1-6, the V gene TRBV14, with 10 nucleotides matching TRBD1. V lost 5 bases and J lost 7; bases outside the gene matches: 8. The CDR3 loop spans 16 amino acids. Germline V lookup: CDR1 SGHDN, CDR2 FVKESK. CDR3 loop: CASSYRQGAENSPLHF. Written as DNA, the CDR3 is TGTGCCAGCAGCTACCGACAGGGGGCCGAAAATTCACCCCTCCACTTT.

The chain joins TRBV12-3 or TRBV12-4 to TRBJ2-1, with TRBD1 as a possible D gene (5 bases). V dropped 5 bases and J dropped 10 bases, with 15 bases sitting between them. The CDR3 has 13 amino acids. For the CDR3, the DNA is TGTGCCAGCAGTCCCCTTAGGGGCTACGAGCAGTTCTTC. Its translation is CASSPLRGYEQFF.

The gene calls are TRBV7-2 and TRBJ2-4; D is unresolved. The CDR3 is 11 amino acids. Germline lookup yields CDR1 SGHTA and CDR2 FQGNSA. Trimming removed 0 bases from V and 12 bases from J, with 6 bases in between. CDR3 region: CASSLAEDQYF. The CDR3 bases are TGTGCCAGCAGCTTAGCTGAGGATCAGTACTTC.

This sequence joins TRBV25-1 and TRBJ1-4; D ambiguous. The CDR3 spans 17 residues. Germline V gene sequence: CDR1 MGHDK, CDR2 SYGVNS. The V end was cut by 1 base, the J end by 3 bases, with 15 bases between. CDR3 protein: CASSESRFGSSNEKLFF. The CDR3, as DNA: TGTGCCAGCAGTGAATCTAGGTTCGGGTCCTCTAATGAAAAACTGTTTTTT.

The genes are TRBV19 and TRBJ2-5; TRBD2 aligns across 11 bases. The V gene end was trimmed by 1 base and the J gene end by 5 bases; junction bases not matched to a gene: 6. Per the germline V gene, CDR1 is LNHDA and CDR2 is SQIVND (reference sequence). The CDR3 runs 16 residues. The CDR3 is CASSIALAGARETQYF. CDR3 DNA: TGTGCCAGTAGTATAGCACTAGCGGGGGCCAGGGAGACCCAGTACTTC.

The table lists this clone with a count of one. This sequence joins TRBV19 and TRBJ2-7, with a possible D match to TRBD1 (6 bases). Germline lookup yields CDR1 LNHDA and CDR2 SQIVND (reference sequence). Trimming left V 4 bases short and J 5 bases short, with 15 bases between. CDR3 length: 14 amino acids. The CDR3 sequence is CASSRGQGYDEQYF. The DNA for the CDR3 is TGTGCCAGTAGTAGAGGGCAGGGGTACGACGAGCAGTACTTC.

This sequence joins TRBV29-1 and TRBJ2-5; 8 nucleotides agree with TRBD1. CDR1 is SQVTM and CDR2 is ANQGSEA in the germline V gene. The junction had 6 bases not matched to a gene; V was cut back by 4 bases and J by 2 bases. CDR3 length equals 14 residues. The CDR3 sequence is CSVGRTGPQETQYF. CDR3 bases: TGCAGCGTTGGAAGGACAGGGCCTCAAGAGACCCAGTACTTC.

J is TRBJ1-4 and V is TRBV19; 9 bases agree with TRBD1. Germline lookup yields CDR1 LNHDA and CDR2 SQIVND (reference sequence). V lost 6 bases and J lost 6; bases outside the gene matches: 8. The CDR3 has 15 residues. CDR3 protein: CASRTGGAVDEKLFF. In DNA form, the CDR3 reads TGTGCCAGTAGAACAGGGGGCGCCGTGGATGAAAAACTGTTTTTT.

DNA for the CDR3: TGCGCCAGCAGCCAAGATGCAGGGGCAGGACAGCCCCAGCATTTT. Encoded protein: CASSQDAGAGQPQHF. V and J are TRBV4-1 and TRBJ1-5, with D perhaps matching TRBD1 (6 bases). V lost 0 bases, J lost 7 bases, and 13 bases lay in between. Germline values: CDR1 MGHRA, CDR2 YSYEKL. CDR3 length equals 15 residues.

This clone came up a few times. The chain recombines TRBV2 with TRBJ1-2; TRBD1 aligns across 7 bases. This CDR3 comprises 13 residues. Germline values: CDR1 SNHLY, CDR2 FYNNEI. The ends lost 6 bases at V and 8 bases at J; junction bases unmatched: 9. Here the CDR3 reads CASSAGTEDGYTF. The CDR3 bases are TGTGCCAGCAGCGCCGGGACAGAAGACGGCTACACCTTC.

The chain links TRBV11-3 to TRBJ1-1; no clear D gene. The CDR3 length is 14 residues. CDR1 and CDR2 from the germline V gene are SGHNT and YENEEA. V lost 2 bases and J lost 4, with 11 bases in between. CDR3 protein: CASSLMAAITEAFF. CDR3 DNA: TGTGCCAGCAGCTTAATGGCCGCCATCACTGAAGCTTTCTTT.

This chain joins TRBV5-1 and TRBJ1-2; perhaps TRBD1 as D (5 bases). Per the germline V gene, CDR1 is SGHRS and CDR2 is YFSETQ. The ends were cut back, 0 bases at V and 6 bases at J, with 12 bases in the middle. The CDR3 has 14 amino acids. In DNA, the CDR3 is TGCGCCAGCAGCTTGGGGGCAGGGTTGGATGGCTACACCTTC. Protein: CASSLGAGLDGYTF.

The chain employs TRBV30 and TRBJ1-2; D remains unclear. Germline V gives CDR1 GTSNPN, CDR2 SVGIG (reference sequence). V lost 2 bases and J lost 6, with 10 bases in between. CDR3 length: 12 amino acids. The CDR3 nucleotides are TGTGCCTGGAGTACCGTCAGCGATGGCTACACCTTC. It yields the protein CAWSTVSDGYTF.

V usage is TRBV19 and J usage is TRBJ1-2, with 12 nucleotides matching TRBD1. V gave up 5 bases and J gave up 6 bases; unmatched junction bases: 10. The CDR3 loop spans 16 amino acids. Germline V gene data show CDR1 as LNHDA and CDR2 as SQIVND (reference sequence). Here the CDR3 DNA reads TGTGCCAGTAGTCCGACCGAGGGACAGGGGGCTCATGGCTACACCTTC. This gives the protein CASSPTEGQGAHGYTF.

About this clone itself: Other DNA variants within this sample encode the same CDR3. The chain links TRBV5-4 to TRBJ2-7; 11 bases match TRBD2. Trimming cost V 3 bases and J 0 bases; bases outside gene matches: 2. Germline lookup yields CDR1 SGHNT and CDR2 YYREEE (reference sequence). The CDR3 consists of 15 residues. The CDR3 DNA is TGTGCCAGCAGCTCCGGGACTAGCGGCTCCTACGAGCAGTACTTC. Translated: CASSSGTSGSYEQYF. Looking up the rest from reference TRBV5-4 and TRBJ2-7 gives the full variable domain: ETGVTQSPTHLIKTRGQQVTLRCSSQSGHNTVSWYQQALGQGPQFIFQYYREEENGRGNFPPRFSGLQFPNYSSELNVNALELDDSALYLCASSSGTSGSYEQYFGPGTRLTVT.

This clone was observed a single time. This chain uses TRBV7-2 with TRBJ2-7, with a weak D call TRBD1 (6 bases). Germline values: CDR1 SGHTA, CDR2 FQGNSA. CDR3 length: 14 amino acids. V was trimmed by 1 base and J by 5 bases, leaving 12 bases between them. The CDR3 DNA reads as TGTGCCAGCAGCTTAGTAGGTGGGGGCAACGAGCAGTACTTC. Amino acids: CASSLVGGGNEQYF.

The genes are TRBV19 and TRBJ2-2; 11 bases map to TRBD2. The CDR3 runs to 18 residues. Germline assignment: CDR1 LNHDA and CDR2 SQIVND (reference sequence). The V gene end was trimmed by 3 bases and the J gene end by 2 bases; junction bases not matched to a gene: 8. The CDR3 sequence: CASSIGGLAGGNTGELFF. CDR3 coding DNA: TGTGCCAGTAGTATCGGAGGGCTAGCGGGAGGTAACACCGGGGAGCTGTTTTTT.

The J gene is TRBJ1-2, the V gene TRBV12-3 or TRBV12-4; no firm D call. V gave up 4 bases and J gave up 8 bases, with 11 bases separating them. The CDR3 is 12 residues long. The CDR3 region has the DNA TGTGCCAGCAGTTACGAGGGCTTGGGCTACACCTTC. Protein product: CASSYEGLGYTF.

J is TRBJ2-5 and V is TRBV2, with D perhaps matching TRBD2 (6 bases). This CDR3 spans 15 amino acids. Trimming took off 0 bases at V and 2 bases at J, with 10 bases between the two ends. Germline V lookup: CDR1 SNHLY, CDR2 FYNNEI. The DNA of the CDR3 is TGTGCCAGCAGTGAAGCGTGGGCGGGACAAGAGACCCAGTACTTC. Translating it yields CASSEAWAGQETQYF.

V and J are TRBV30 and TRBJ2-1; TRBD2 aligns across 13 bases. Germline loops: CDR1 GTSNPN, CDR2 SVGIG (reference sequence). The V and J ends lost 0 bases and 14 bases, in that order; junction bases with no gene match: 4. The CDR3 runs to 13 residues. CDR3 sequence (DNA): TGTGCCTGGAGTGTAGGGACTAGCGGGGATAAGTTCTTC. It translates to CAWSVGTSGDKFF.

V and J are TRBV10-3 and TRBJ2-6; D possibly corresponds to TRBD2 (7 bases). V was clipped by 2 bases and J by 0 bases, with 8 bases between them. Germline CDR1 and CDR2: ENHRY and SYGVKD. The CDR3 length is 16 residues. CDR3 sequence reads: CAISEGGASGANVLTF. The CDR3 nucleotides are TGTGCCATCAGTGAGGGGGGGGCCTCTGGGGCCAACGTCCTGACTTTC.

This clone appeared once. The chain joins TRBV6-6 to TRBJ2-5; a weak D match, TRBD2 (5 bases). Germline CDR1 MNHNY, CDR2 SVGAGI (reference sequence). There are 12 residues in the CDR3. Trimming stripped 7 bases from V and 5 bases from J, with 11 bases between. The CDR3 sequence: CASTSSTETQYF. The CDR3 nucleotides are TGTGCCAGCACATCTAGCACGGAGACCCAGTACTTC.